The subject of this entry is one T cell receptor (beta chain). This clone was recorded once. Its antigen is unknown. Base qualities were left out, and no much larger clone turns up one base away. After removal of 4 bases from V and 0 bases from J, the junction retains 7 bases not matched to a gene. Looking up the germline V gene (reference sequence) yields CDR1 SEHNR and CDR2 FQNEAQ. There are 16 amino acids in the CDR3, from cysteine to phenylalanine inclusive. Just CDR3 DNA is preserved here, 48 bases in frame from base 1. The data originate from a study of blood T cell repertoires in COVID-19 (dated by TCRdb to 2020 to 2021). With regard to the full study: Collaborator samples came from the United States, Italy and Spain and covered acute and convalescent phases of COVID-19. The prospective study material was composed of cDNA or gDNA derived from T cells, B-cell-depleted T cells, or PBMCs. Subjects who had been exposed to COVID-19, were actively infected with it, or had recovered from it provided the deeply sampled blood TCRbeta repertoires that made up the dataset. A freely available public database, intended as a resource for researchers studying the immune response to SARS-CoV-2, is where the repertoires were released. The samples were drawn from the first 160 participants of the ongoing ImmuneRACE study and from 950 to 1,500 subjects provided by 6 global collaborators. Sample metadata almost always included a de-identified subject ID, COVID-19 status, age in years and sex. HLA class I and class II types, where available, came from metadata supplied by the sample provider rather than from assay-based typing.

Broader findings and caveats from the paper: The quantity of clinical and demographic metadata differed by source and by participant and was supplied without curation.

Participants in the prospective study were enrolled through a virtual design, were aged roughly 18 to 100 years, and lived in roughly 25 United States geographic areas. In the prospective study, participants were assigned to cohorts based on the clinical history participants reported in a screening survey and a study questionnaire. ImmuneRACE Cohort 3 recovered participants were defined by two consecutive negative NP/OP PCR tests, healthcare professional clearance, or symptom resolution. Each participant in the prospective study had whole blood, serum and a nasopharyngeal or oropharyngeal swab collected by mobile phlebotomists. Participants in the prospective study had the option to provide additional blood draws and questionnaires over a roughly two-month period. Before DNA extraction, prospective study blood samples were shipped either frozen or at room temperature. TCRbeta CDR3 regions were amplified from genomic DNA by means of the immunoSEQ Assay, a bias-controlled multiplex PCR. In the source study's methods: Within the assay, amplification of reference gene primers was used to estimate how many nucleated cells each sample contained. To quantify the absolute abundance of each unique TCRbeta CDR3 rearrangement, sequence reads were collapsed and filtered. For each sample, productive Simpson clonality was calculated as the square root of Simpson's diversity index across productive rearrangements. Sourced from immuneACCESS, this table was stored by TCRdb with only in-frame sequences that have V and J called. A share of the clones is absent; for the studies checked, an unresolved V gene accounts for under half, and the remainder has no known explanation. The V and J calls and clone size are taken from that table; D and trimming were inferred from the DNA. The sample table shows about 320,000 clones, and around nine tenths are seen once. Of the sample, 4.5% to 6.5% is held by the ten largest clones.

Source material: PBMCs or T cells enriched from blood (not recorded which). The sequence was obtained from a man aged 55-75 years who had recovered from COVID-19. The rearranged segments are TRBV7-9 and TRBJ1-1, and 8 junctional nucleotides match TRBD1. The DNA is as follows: TGTGCCAGCAGCTCCGGACAGGGTGCCATGAACACTGAAGCTTTCTTT. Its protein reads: CASSSGQGAMNTEAFF. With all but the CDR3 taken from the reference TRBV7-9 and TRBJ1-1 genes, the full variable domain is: DTGVSQNPRHKITKRGQNVTFRCDPISEHNRLYWYRQTLGQGPEFLTYFQNEAQLEKSRLLSDRFSAERPKGSFSTLEIQRTEQGDSAMYLCASSSGQGAMNTEAFFGQGTRLTVV.